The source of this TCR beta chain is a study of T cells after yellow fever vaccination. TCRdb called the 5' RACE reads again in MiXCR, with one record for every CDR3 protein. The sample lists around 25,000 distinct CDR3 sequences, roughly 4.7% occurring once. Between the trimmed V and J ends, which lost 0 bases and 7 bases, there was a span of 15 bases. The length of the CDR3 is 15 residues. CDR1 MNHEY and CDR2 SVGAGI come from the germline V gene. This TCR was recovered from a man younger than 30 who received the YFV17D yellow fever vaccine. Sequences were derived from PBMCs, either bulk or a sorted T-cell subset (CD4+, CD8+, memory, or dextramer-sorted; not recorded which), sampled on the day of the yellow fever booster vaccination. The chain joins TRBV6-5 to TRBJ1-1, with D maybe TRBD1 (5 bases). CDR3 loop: CASSYSPGMVGEAFF. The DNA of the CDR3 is TGTGCCAGCAGTTACTCTCCAGGGATGGTCGGTGAAGCTTTCTTT.